These 3 T cell receptor beta chains were all obtained from the same sample, sequenced in a study of T cell responses to AZD1222 COVID-19 vaccine listed by TCRdb under 2021. Libraries were built with the immunoSEQ multiplex PCR assay. Drawn from immuneACCESS, this table holds only the in-frame rearrangements with V and J called that TCRdb kept. Clones are partly lost; checked studies trace under half to an unresolved V gene and leave the rest unexplained. This sample has some 84,000 clones in its table, and around 90% of those were observed once. Around 10% of the sample is held by the ten biggest clonotypes. The intended sense of this specimen's time point label: about 28 days (+/-7) after the second vaccine dose. The specimen was peripheral blood, collected 28 days after the second AZD1222 dose. These receptors came from an adult who received the AZD1222 COVID-19 vaccine.

This sequence joins TRBV6-2 or TRBV6-3 and TRBJ1-3, with unresolved D. V dropped 2 bases and J dropped 4 bases, with 0 bases sitting between them. This CDR3 spans 11 amino acids. Germline V gene data show CDR1 as MNHEY and CDR2 as SVGEGT. This CDR3 is CASSYGNTIYF. CDR3 in DNA: TGTGCCAGCAGTTACGGAAACACCATATATTTT.

This clone was recorded only once. J is TRBJ1-5 and V is TRBV5-4; perhaps TRBD1 as D (6 bases). CDR3 length: 14 residues. CDR1 is SGHNT, CDR2 YYREEE, per germline (reference sequence). Trimming left V 2 bases short and J 4 bases short, with 10 bases between. For the CDR3, the DNA is TGTGCCAGCAGCTTCGGGGGGCGAAATCAGCCCCAGCATTTT. As protein: CASSFGGRNQPQHF.

This clone has a handful of counts. J is TRBJ1-4 and V is TRBV2, with D unclear. Trimming left V 6 bases short and J 0 bases short, with 11 bases between. Germline V CDR1 and CDR2: SNHLY, FYNNEI. The CDR3 loop spans 15 amino acids. CDR3 DNA: TGTGCCAGCAGAGACTACAAATCAACTAATGAAAAACTGTTTTTT. It encodes CASRDYKSTNEKLFF.